Below, 2 T cell receptor beta chains from the same sample are listed, as sequenced in a study of blood T cell repertoires in COVID-19. Assay used: immunoSEQ multiplex PCR; TCRdb lists only in-frame clones, some missing. The sample has 160,000 or so clones, approximately 84% seen once. Source material: PBMCs or T cells enriched from blood (not recorded which). The receptors originated from a woman in her thirties or forties with acute COVID-19.

The chain links TRBV7-3 to TRBJ2-5; D gene uncertain. Per germline, CDR1 SGHTA and CDR2 FQGTGA. V lost 4 bases, J lost 1 base, and 7 bases lay in between. The CDR3 runs 13 residues. The CDR3 is CASSSTLQETQYF. For the CDR3, the DNA is TGTGCCAGCAGCTCGACTCTCCAAGAGACCCAGTACTTC.

The chain carries TRBV12-3 or TRBV12-4 and TRBJ1-1; TRBD1 is a possible D gene (5 bases). This CDR3 spans 12 amino acids. Deletions cut 5 bases from V and 9 bases from J, with 13 bases between. The CDR3 nucleotides read TGTGCCAGCAGTCTGGGTGACAGTAAAGCTTTCTTT. Its protein is CASSLGDSKAFF.